Sequencing of this T cell receptor beta chain was carried out in a study of glioma-infiltrating T cells. General study points: Non-neoplastic patients had below-expected tissue-blood divergence, while all gliomas exceeded expectation. Only very few CDR3 sequences appeared in both tissue and blood.

This CDR3 region has 12 residues. Trimming shortened V by 8 bases and J by 1 base, and 6 bases separated the two germline ends. Using RNA template, CDR3s of TCR alpha and beta were amplified with iRepertoire arm-PCR. Input was about 85-450 ng of tissue mRNA or PBMC total RNA. TCRdb re-called the multiplex PCR reads through MiXCR, storing one row per CDR3 protein. The sample has 100,000 to 150,000 distinct CDR3 sequences; 23% are singletons. About this clonotype: The antigen is undetermined.

Sequencing was done on a sample of glioma tissue, nonneoplastic brain tissue, or PBMCs (not recorded which). This TCR derives from a human donor with low-grade glioma or glioblastoma, undergoing nonglioma brain surgery, or in good health (not recorded which). The chain links TRBV12-3 or TRBV12-4 to TRBJ1-5; D remains unclear. The CDR3 spells CASQLSNQPQHF. In DNA form, the CDR3 reads TGTGCCAGCCAGTTGAGCAATCAGCCCCAGCATTTT.